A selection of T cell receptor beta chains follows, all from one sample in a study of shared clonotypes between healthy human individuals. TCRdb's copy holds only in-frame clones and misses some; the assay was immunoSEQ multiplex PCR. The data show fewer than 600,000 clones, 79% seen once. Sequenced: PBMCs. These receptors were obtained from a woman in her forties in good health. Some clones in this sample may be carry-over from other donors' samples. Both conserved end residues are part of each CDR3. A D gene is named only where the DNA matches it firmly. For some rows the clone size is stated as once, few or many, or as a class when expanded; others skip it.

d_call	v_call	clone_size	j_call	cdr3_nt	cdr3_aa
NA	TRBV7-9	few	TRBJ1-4	TGTGCCAGCAGCCCCAACCCACCATTGGGGACTAATGAAAAACTGTTTTTT	CASSPNPPLGTNEKLFF
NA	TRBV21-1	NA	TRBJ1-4	TGTGCCAGCAGCGAACAGGGGGCAACTAATGAAAAACTGTTTTTT	CASSEQGATNEKLFF
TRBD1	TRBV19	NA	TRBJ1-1	TGTGCCAGTAGTTCGACAGGGGACACTGAAGCTTTCTTT	CASSSTGDTEAFF
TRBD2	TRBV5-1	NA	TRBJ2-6	TGCGCCAGCAGCATAGCGGGAGCCTCTGGGGCCAACGTCCTGACTTTC	CASSIAGASGANVLTF
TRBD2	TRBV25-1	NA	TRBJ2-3	TGTGCCAGCAGTGGAGGGGCGGGAGGGACAGATACGCAGTATTTT	CASSGGAGGTDTQYF
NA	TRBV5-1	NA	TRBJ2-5	TGCGCCAGCAGCTTGGTGGGGCAGGCCCAAGAGACCCAGTACTTC	CASSLVGQAQETQYF
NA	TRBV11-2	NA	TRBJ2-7	TGTGCCAGCAGTAATACGAGGGAGCAGTACTTC	CASSNTREQYF
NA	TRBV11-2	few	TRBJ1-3	TGTGCCAGCAGCCAGTTCAGGATTACTGGAAACACCATATATTTT	CASSQFRITGNTIYF
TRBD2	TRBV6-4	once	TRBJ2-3	TGTGCCAGCAGCAGGGGACTAGACGCAGATACGCAGTATTTT	CASSRGLDADTQYF
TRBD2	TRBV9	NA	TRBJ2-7	TGTGCCAGCAGCGTCTTGGCGGGAGGGATCTACGAGCAGTACTTC	CASSVLAGGIYEQYF
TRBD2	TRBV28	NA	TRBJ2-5	TGTGCCAGCAGTTTTTTAAGCGGGAGGGCCCAAGAGACCCAGTACTTC	CASSFLSGRAQETQYF
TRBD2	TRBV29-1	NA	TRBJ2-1	TGCAGCGTGGAGGGGATGGCGGGGGTGTCCTACAATGAGCAGTTCTTC	CSVEGMAGVSYNEQFF
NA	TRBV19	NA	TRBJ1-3	TGTGCCAGTCGAGGGGCCGGAAACACCATATATTTT	CASRGAGNTIYF
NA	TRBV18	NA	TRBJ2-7	TGTGCCAGCTCACCACTGACAGGCTCCTACGAGCAGTACTTC	CASSPLTGSYEQYF
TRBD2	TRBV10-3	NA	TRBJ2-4	TGTGCCATCAGCGACTCGACTAGCGGGAGGGGGCTAGCCAAAAACATTCAGTACTTC	CAISDSTSGRGLAKNIQYF
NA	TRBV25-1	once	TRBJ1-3	TGTGCCAGCAGTAAAGCCGGCGGGCAGGGAATAGGAAACACCATATATTTT	CASSKAGGQGIGNTIYF
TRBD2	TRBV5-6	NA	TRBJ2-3	TGTGCCAGCAGCTTGGGGGTTCGACGAGCGGGAGCAGATACGCAGTATTTT	CASSLGVRRAGADTQYF
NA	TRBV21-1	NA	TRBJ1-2	TGTGCCAGCAGCAAAGATTCCGTCTCGGGAGGCTACACCTTC	CASSKDSVSGGYTF
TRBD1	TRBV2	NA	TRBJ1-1	TGTGCCAGCAGTGAAGGACAGGGAGCAGCTTTCTTT	CASSEGQGAAFF
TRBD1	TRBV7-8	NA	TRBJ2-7	TGTGCCAGCAGCCTTGACAGGGTGCAAGAGCAGTACTTC	CASSLDRVQEQYF
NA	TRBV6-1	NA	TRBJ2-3	TGTGCCAGCAGTGAACAGGTCACAGATACGCAGTATTTT	CASSEQVTDTQYF
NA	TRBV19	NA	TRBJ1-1	TGTGCCAGTAGTATATTTGGGAACACTGAAGCTTTCTTT	CASSIFGNTEAFF
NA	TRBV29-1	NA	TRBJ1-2	TGCAGCGTCACGTTAGCTAACTATGGCTACACCTTC	CSVTLANYGYTF
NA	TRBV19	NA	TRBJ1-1	TGTGCCAGTAGTATAGGCGGCGGCCTAGGTACTGAAGCTTTCTTT	CASSIGGGLGTEAFF
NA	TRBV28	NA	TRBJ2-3	TGTGCCAGCAGTTTCCGGACTCCTAGCACAGATACGCAGTATTTT	CASSFRTPSTDTQYF
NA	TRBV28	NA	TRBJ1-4	TGTGCCAGCAGTTTACGGTTGATCAGGGCTCGGGAAAAACTGTTTTTT	CASSLRLIRAREKLFF
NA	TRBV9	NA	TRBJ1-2	TGTGCCAGCAGCGTAGGGCAGCTCTCTTATGGCTACACCTTC	CASSVGQLSYGYTF
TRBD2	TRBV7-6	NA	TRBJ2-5	TGTGCCAGCAGCTGGGGTGGACTAGCGGGAGAGACCCAGTACTTC	CASSWGGLAGETQYF
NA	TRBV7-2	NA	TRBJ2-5	TGTGCCAGCAGCGGCCGGGACCCGGGAGAGACCCAGTACTTC	CASSGRDPGETQYF
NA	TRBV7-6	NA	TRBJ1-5	TGTGCCAGCAGCTTAGGGGGGGGTAAGCCCCAGCATTTT	CASSLGGGKPQHF
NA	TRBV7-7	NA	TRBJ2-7	TGTGCCAGCAGCCCTGGGGGTTCCGACGAGCAGTACTTC	CASSPGGSDEQYF
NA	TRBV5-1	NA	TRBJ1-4	TGCGCCAGCAGCTTGGAGGGCCCCAATGAAAAACTGTTTTTT	CASSLEGPNEKLFF
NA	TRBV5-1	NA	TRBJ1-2	TGCGCCAGCAGATCTAACAGGGCCACTAACTATGGCTACACCTTC	CASRSNRATNYGYTF
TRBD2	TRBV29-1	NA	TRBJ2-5	TGCAGCGTTGCCCGGGGGGGGACTAAGGGAGAGACCCAGTACTTC	CSVARGGTKGETQYF
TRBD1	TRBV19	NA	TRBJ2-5	TGTGCCAGTAGTATAACAGGGGGGACCGAGACCCAGTACTTC	CASSITGGTETQYF
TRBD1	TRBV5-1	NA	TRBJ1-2	TGCGCCAGCAGCACATCTACCGGGACAGGTTCTCTTATTGGCTACACCTTC	CASSTSTGTGSLIGYTF
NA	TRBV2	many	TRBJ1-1	TGTGCCAGCAAAACCCTGACAGCATCCCGACAAGCTTTCTTT	CASKTLTASRQAFF
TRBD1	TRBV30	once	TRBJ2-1	TGTGCCTGGAGTTCAGGGGGTCCCCGGTTCTTC	CAWSSGGPRFF
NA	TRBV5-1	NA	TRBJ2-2	TGCGCCAGCAGCGGGGCGGGGAGACGACTCACCGGGGAGCTGTTTTTT	CASSGAGRRLTGELFF
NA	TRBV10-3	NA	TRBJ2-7	TGTGCCATCAGTGGGGCAGATTACGAGCAGTACTTC	CAISGADYEQYF
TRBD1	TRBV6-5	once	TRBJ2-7	TGTGCCAGCAGTTACGGGACAGGGGCTTACGAGCAGTACTTC	CASSYGTGAYEQYF
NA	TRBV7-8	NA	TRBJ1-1	TGTGCCAGCAGCCCCTTTACCTCCGATCAAGCTTTCTTT	CASSPFTSDQAFF
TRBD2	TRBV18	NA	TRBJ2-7	TGTGCCAGCTCACCAAGACCGCCGGGTAGCGGGAGACCGCCCTACGAGCAGTACTTC	CASSPRPPGSGRPPYEQYF
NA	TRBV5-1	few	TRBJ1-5	TGCGCCAGCAGCTTGGAAGGGAGGGATCAGCCCCAGCATTTT	CASSLEGRDQPQHF
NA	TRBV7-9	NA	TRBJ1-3	TGTGCCAGCAGCCCCGGGGAAGCGGGAAACACCATATATTTT	CASSPGEAGNTIYF
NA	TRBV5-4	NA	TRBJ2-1	TGTGCCAGCAGCGTGGGACGCTTCTACAATGAGCAGTTCTTC	CASSVGRFYNEQFF
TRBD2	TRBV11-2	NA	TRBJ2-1	TGTGCCAGCAGCTTAAGGACTAGCGGGAGTTTGATCTATGAGCAGTTCTTC	CASSLRTSGSLIYEQFF
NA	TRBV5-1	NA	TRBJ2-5	TGCGCCAGCAGCTTGATGGGCGGAGAGACCCAGTACTTC	CASSLMGGETQYF
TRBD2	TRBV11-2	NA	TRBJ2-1	TGTGCCAGCAGCTTAGTTTCTAGCGGGCCATACAATGAGCAGTTCTTC	CASSLVSSGPYNEQFF
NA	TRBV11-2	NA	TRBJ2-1	TGTGCCAGCAGCTTAGAGAGGGGGACTACCCGGAGCTCCTACAATGAGCAGTTCTTC	CASSLERGTTRSSYNEQFF
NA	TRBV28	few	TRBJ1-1	TGTGCCAGCAGTCCTACTATAGGGGCGACAATGAACACTGAAGCTTTCTTT	CASSPTIGATMNTEAFF